These T cell receptor beta chains were read from a single sample in a study of blood T cell repertoires in COVID-19. Profiled with immunoSEQ multiplex PCR; TCRdb holds only in-frame clones, not every one. The repertoire consists of 200,000 or so clones, with around 85% occurring once and the leading ten covering around 1.9%. Sequencing was performed on peripheral blood. The receptor source for this set is a man between 65 and 85 years old with active or convalescent COVID-19. CDR3s include the opening cysteine and the closing phenylalanine or tryptophan. A D gene is named only where the DNA matches it firmly. The size entry is marked missing in some rows and otherwise reads once, few, many or a size class.

NA TRBJ1-6 NA TRBV3-1/TRBV3-2 TGTGCCAGCAGCCAAGATACGCGGGTAGGTCCCCTCCACTTT CASSQDTRVGPLHF
TRBD1 TRBJ2-5 once TRBV3-1/TRBV3-2 TGTGCCAGCAGCCAACAGGGGGTACAGGGGACCCAGTACTTC CASSQQGVQGTQYF
TRBD1 TRBJ1-2 NA TRBV5-6 TGTGCCAGCAGCTTGGGACAGGGGGCGCTCGGCTATGGCTACACCTTC CASSLGQGALGYGYTF
NA TRBJ1-5 NA TRBV19 TGTGCCAGTAGTATAGTCGGGACACCTTATAGCAATCAGCCCCAGCATTTT CASSIVGTPYSNQPQHF
TRBD1 TRBJ1-3 NA TRBV28 TGTGCCAGCAGATCGAGACAGGGGTTCGCTTTGGCTGGAAACACCATATATTTT CASRSRQGFALAGNTIYF
NA TRBJ1-4 NA TRBV19 TGTGCCAGTCGAGGACAGAGAGTTAATGAAAAACTGTTTTTT CASRGQRVNEKLFF
NA TRBJ2-7 NA TRBV2 TGTGCCAGCAGGGCGGACAGAGTCACCTACGAGCAGTACTTC CASRADRVTYEQYF
NA TRBJ2-7 NA TRBV4-3 TGCGCCAGCAGCCAAGATCGGGGGTACGAGCAGTACTTC CASSQDRGYEQYF
TRBD2 TRBJ2-3 once TRBV2 TGTGCCAGCAGTAGGACTAGCGGGAGGTCTACAGATACGCAGTATTTT CASSRTSGRSTDTQYF
TRBD1 TRBJ2-1 NA TRBV28 TGTGCCAGCAGGGGGACAGGGAGGTACAATGAGCAGTTCTTC CASRGTGRYNEQFF
NA TRBJ2-2 few TRBV27 TGTGCCAGCAGTTTATCTACGGCGAACACCGGGGAGCTGTTTTTT CASSLSTANTGELFF
NA TRBJ2-1 NA TRBV9 TGTGCCAGCAGCGTAGAGGGTAGCGCCTACAATGAGCAGTTCTTC CASSVEGSAYNEQFF
NA TRBJ1-4 NA TRBV29-1 TGCAGCGGACGCACAGGGACAACTAATGAAAAACTGTTTTTT CSGRTGTTNEKLFF
NA TRBJ2-6 NA TRBV6-2/TRBV6-3 TGTGCCAGCAGTTACCGACAGCTTGGGGCCAACGTCCTGACTTTC CASSYRQLGANVLTF
TRBD1 TRBJ1-6 NA TRBV27 TGTGCCAGCGGCCCGTCCGGACAGGGCTCCTATAATTCACCCCTCCACTTT CASGPSGQGSYNSPLHF
TRBD1 TRBJ1-1 NA TRBV28 TGTGCCAGCAGTTCGGGACAGGGGCCTTGGGCTTTCTTT CASSSGQGPWAFF
NA TRBJ1-2 NA TRBV28 TGTGCCAGCAGCCGACTAACCGGGACTTCAATCTATGGCTACACCTTC CASSRLTGTSIYGYTF
NA TRBJ2-7 NA TRBV23-1 TGCGCCAGCAGTCAATCGTCCCAGGGGTTTGGTTTCGAGCAGTACTTC CASSQSSQGFGFEQYF
NA TRBJ2-7 few TRBV5-4 TGTGCCAGCAGCCAGGGGTCGTCGGGCCCCTACGAGCAGTACTTC CASSQGSSGPYEQYF
NA TRBJ1-2 NA TRBV5-1 TGCGCCAGCAGCTTGGGACAGAACTATGGCTACACCTTC CASSLGQNYGYTF
NA TRBJ2-2 NA TRBV19 TGTGCCAGTAAAAAAGGGCGTGGGGCGGTCGGGGAGCTGTTTTTT CASKKGRGAVGELFF
TRBD2 TRBJ2-6 NA TRBV9 TGTGCCAGCAGCGGGCTAGCGGGAGCCTCCTCGTCTGGGGCCAACGTCCTGACTTTC CASSGLAGASSSGANVLTF
TRBD2 TRBJ2-3 NA TRBV7-2 TGTGCCAGCAGTTCCCTAGCGGGAGATACGCAGTATTTT CASSSLAGDTQYF
TRBD2 TRBJ2-7 NA TRBV27 TGTGCCAGCAGCCCAGCGGGAGGGGTCAACGAGCAGTACTTC CASSPAGGVNEQYF
NA TRBJ1-1 NA TRBV27 TGTGCCAGCAGTTTATTATTCCCGGGGACTGAAGCTTTCTTT CASSLLFPGTEAFF
NA TRBJ1-1 NA TRBV6-1 TGTGCCAGCAGTGAGGGGCTCACCTCTGCAGCTTTCTTT CASSEGLTSAAFF
NA TRBJ2-3 NA TRBV4-3 TGCGCCAGCAGCCAAGATGGAGGACTGAGATGGGATACGCAGTATTTT CASSQDGGLRWDTQYF
NA TRBJ1-4 NA TRBV18 TGTGCCAGCTCACCACCGGCAGGGTCTAATGAAAAACTGTTTTTT CASSPPAGSNEKLFF
NA TRBJ1-3 NA TRBV28 TGTGCCAGCAGCCGGGGGGTGGGGGCGGCTGGAAACACCATATATTTT CASSRGVGAAGNTIYF
TRBD2 TRBJ2-1 once TRBV7-9 TGTGCCAGCAGCCCGGGACTAGCGGGAGTGAAACAGTTCTTC CASSPGLAGVKQFF
NA TRBJ1-5 once TRBV9 TGTGCCAGCAGCGTACTCGGGAATCAGCCCCAGCATTTT CASSVLGNQPQHF
NA TRBJ1-1 once TRBV27 TGTGCCAGCAGTTTCTGGGGGGTGGGTTGGACTGAAGCTTTCTTT CASSFWGVGWTEAFF